This TCR beta chain emerged from a study of blood T cell repertoires in COVID-19. In the authors' methods: Quantification of nucleated cells was approximated via reference gene primer amplification. Method: immunoSEQ multiplex PCR; TCRdb's copy keeps in-frame clones and lacks some. The V and J calls and clone size were taken over from that table, and D and trimming were inferred from the DNA. The data contain about 270,000 clones, around 90% of them seen just once; the ten biggest clones take up approximately 2.9%. This receptor was taken from a man aged 35 to 55 who had been exposed to COVID-19. The sequencing input was PBMCs or T cells enriched from blood (not recorded which).

The CDR3 here is CAWSPDSLYQPQHF. The CDR3 nucleotides are TGTGCCTGGAGTCCAGACAGCCTATATCAGCCCCAGCATTTT. The rearrangement uses TRBV30 and TRBJ1-5; the D gene is possibly TRBD1 (5 bases). This CDR3 comprises 14 residues. Germline CDR1 GTSNPN, CDR2 SVGIG (reference sequence). V lost 2 bases and J lost 5, with 13 bases in between.